A selection of T cell receptor beta chains follows, all from one sample in a study of blood T cell repertoires in COVID-19. Sequencing used immunoSEQ multiplex PCR; TCRdb keeps in-frame clones, though not all of them. The repertoire has tens of thousands of clones, roughly 80% of them found once; the top ten carry 15% to 20%. What was sequenced was peripheral blood. These receptor sequences come from a man between 65 and 85 years old who had recovered from COVID-19. CDR3s include the opening cysteine and the closing phenylalanine or tryptophan. The order of the fields is J gene, V gene, CDR3 protein.

TRBJ1-2 | TRBV30 | CACGTGGRGYTF
TRBJ2-2 | TRBV4-1 | CASPTSSGILTGELFF
TRBJ1-4 | TRBV19 | CASSKRTGLNEKLFF
TRBJ2-5 | TRBV7-2 | CASSLVGGSGETQYF
TRBJ1-2 | TRBV27 | CASSVSDSNYGYTF
TRBJ2-5 | TRBV5-6 | CASSFGGRVQETQYF
TRBJ1-6 | TRBV5-1 | CASSRGDRGRISPLHF
TRBJ1-2 | TRBV27 | CASMQQPGQGAYGYTF
TRBJ2-7 | TRBV11-1 | CASSLGLAGLSYEQYF
TRBJ2-5 | TRBV25-1 | CASSVTGIPQETQYF
TRBJ2-5 | TRBV12-5 | CASGFGLAGGRKETQYF
TRBJ1-2 | TRBV10-3 | CAISIDRGQNYGYTF
TRBJ2-1 | TRBV20-1 | CSTLQGNEQFF
TRBJ1-5 | TRBV6-4 | CASSLDSYQPQHF
TRBJ1-1 | TRBV13 | CASSLAVARRGGTEAFF
TRBJ2-4 | TRBV25-1 | CASSPDRGLSIQYF
TRBJ1-6 | TRBV7-9 | CASNIGQGSSPLHF
TRBJ2-3 | TRBV24-1 | CATSDPGTEDTDTQYF
TRBJ2-5 | TRBV7-2 | CASSRGWLETQYF
TRBJ1-1 | TRBV13 | CASSSGVVTEAFF
TRBJ1-5 | TRBV28 | CASSTGEDFQPQHF
TRBJ2-2 | TRBV7-2 | CASSLQLQGNTGELFF
TRBJ1-4 | TRBV7-9 | CASSPVTTNEKLFF
TRBJ2-2 | TRBV9 | CASSVVSTGELFF
TRBJ1-5 | TRBV20-1 | CSASRGGNSNQPQHF
TRBJ2-3 | TRBV19 | CASSRGTSRSTDTQYF
TRBJ1-5 | TRBV18 | CASSETGGNQPQHF
TRBJ1-5 | TRBV2 | CASTDSPYQPQHF
TRBJ1-2 | TRBV28 | CASSYAGAGTGVGYTF